This T cell receptor (beta chain) was recovered during a study of a mutant IDH1 vaccine in newly diagnosed glioma. Looking at the study overall: Of the patients given treatment, roughly 60% were male and approximately 38% were female, and a mean age of roughly 40 years was recorded. Study-wide results and caveats: It was approximately 93% of patients that developed vaccine-induced immune responses. Pseudoprogression appeared unlinked to shifts in leading peripheral T cell clonotypes.

The CDR3 contains 16 residues. Germline CDR1 LNHDA, CDR2 SQIVND (reference sequence). Trimming took 6 bases from V and 6 from J, leaving 21 bases between them. Time point given: baseline, week 1 (first vaccination visit). Treatment reported: pre-vaccination baseline after standard-of-care therapy. TCRdb's copy holds only in-frame clones and misses some; the assay was immunoSEQ multiplex PCR. The repertoire has approximately 54,000 clones, 70% to 90% of them found once; the top ten carry around 18%. As concerns this clone: The antigen is not known.

The sample here was PBMCs, taken from a glioma patient treated with radiotherapy, temozolomide or both. This clonotype was obtained from a man between 18 and 29 years old with glioma. The gene calls are TRBV19 and TRBJ1-3, with D possibly being TRBD1 (5 bases). The CDR3 spells CASSPRERLRENTIYF. The CDR3 DNA reads TGTGCCAGTAGCCCCAGGGAACGGCTCCGAGAAAACACCATATATTTT.